The 21 T cell receptor beta chains given below trace back to one sample, sequenced in a study of a mutant IDH1 vaccine in newly diagnosed glioma. Their antigens are not known. Clones were read by immunoSEQ multiplex PCR, and TCRdb kept only the in-frame ones, dropping some. The sample holds 73,000 or so clones, around 82% seen once. The time point was: week 35, safety follow-up. The study gave 300 ug of mutant IDH1 20-mer peptide per vaccine dose, with topical imiquimod. The material was PBMCs, obtained from a glioma patient whose treatment included an IDH1 peptide vaccine. Every receptor here comes from a man younger than 35 with glioma.

This clone was counted between two and nine times. The V call is TRBV6-5, the J call TRBJ2-2; 7 bases are a match to TRBD1. V lost 4 bases, J lost 6 bases, and 11 bases stayed unmatched. This CDR3 spans 16 amino acids. The V gene's germline CDR1 is MNHEY and CDR2 SVGAGI. CDR3 DNA sequence: TGTGCCAGCAGTTCACCGGGAAGGGGGCAGGCCGGGGAGCTGTTTTTT. Translation gives CASSSPGRGQAGELFF.

The rearrangement links TRBV6-5 to TRBJ1-6; 9 positions agree with TRBD1. Germline CDR1 MNHEY, CDR2 SVGAGI. V shed 6 bases, J shed 9 bases, and the junction held 6 bases outside the gene matches. The CDR3 contains 14 residues. CDR3 bases: TGTGCCAGCAGAGGACAGGGGATTATTTCACCCCTCCACTTT. As protein: CASRGQGIISPLHF.

This clone turned up a few times. The chain combines TRBV19 with TRBJ2-2; no clear D gene. Trimming took off 6 bases at V and 7 bases at J, with 12 bases between the two ends. The CDR3 sequence is 13 residues long. Per the germline V gene, CDR1 is LNHDA and CDR2 is SQIVND (reference sequence). The CDR3 sequence: CASSLSVDGELFF. CDR3 sequence (DNA): TGTGCCAGTAGCCTCTCTGTGGACGGGGAGCTGTTTTTT.

The V and J genes are TRBV10-3 and TRBJ1-1; TRBD1 might be the D (5 bases). Germline CDR1 reads ENHRY; CDR2 reads SYGVKD. The CDR3 runs to 13 residues. CDR3 in amino acids: CASVGRGGTEAFF. The CDR3, as DNA: TGTGCTTCTGTGGGGAGGGGTGGGACTGAAGCTTTCTTT.

The chain links TRBV4-3 to TRBJ2-2; D perhaps matches TRBD1 (7 bases). Germline V gene lookup returns CDR1 LGHNA and CDR2 YSLEER. Deletions cut 0 bases from V and 5 bases from J, with 16 bases between. The CDR3 contains 17 residues. DNA of the CDR3: TGCGCCAGCAGCCAAGATCAGGCAGGGGGGCGGACCGGGGAGCTGTTTTTT. This translates into CASSQDQAGGRTGELFF.

This sequence joins TRBV29-1 and TRBJ1-4; 7 bases map to TRBD1. The CDR3 sequence is 14 residues long. V shed 2 bases, J shed 8 bases, and the junction held 8 bases outside the gene matches. CDR1 is SQVTM and CDR2 is ANQGSEA in the germline V gene. This CDR3 reads CSVELQGQGEKLFF. Written as DNA, the CDR3 is TGCAGCGTTGAATTACAGGGGCAAGGCGAAAAACTGTTTTTT.

The chain combines TRBV13 with TRBJ2-7; TRBD1 or TRBD2 may be the D gene (5 bases each). Germline V gene lookup returns CDR1 PRHDT and CDR2 FYEKMQ (reference sequence). This CDR3 spans 13 amino acids. V lost 3 bases and J lost 7, with 13 bases in between. The CDR3 DNA reads as TGTGCCAGCAGCTTCGGGACGCCGGGGGAGCAGTACTTC. Protein sequence: CASSFGTPGEQYF.

This clone was picked up a small number of times. The chain employs TRBV27 and TRBJ1-2; 7 bases fit TRBD1. V lost 9 bases, J lost 4 bases, and 8 bases stayed unmatched. CDR1 MNHEY and CDR2 SMNVEV come from the germline V gene (reference sequence). The CDR3 is 13 amino acids. The CDR3 sequence is CASRATGFYGYTF. For the CDR3, the DNA is TGTGCCAGTCGGGCGACAGGGTTCTATGGCTACACCTTC.

V is TRBV9 and J is TRBJ1-1; D unclear. The CDR3 length is 15 residues. Germline assignment: CDR1 SGDLS and CDR2 YYNGEE. The ends were cut back, 0 bases at V and 0 bases at J, with 9 bases in the middle. The CDR3 is CASSVASILNTEAFF. Written as DNA, the CDR3 is TGTGCCAGCAGCGTAGCTTCCATTCTGAACACTGAAGCTTTCTTT.

This chain links TRBV5-1 with TRBJ2-6; tentative D call: TRBD1 (5 bases). Germline V gene data show CDR1 as SGHRS and CDR2 as YFSETQ. The CDR3 is 16 residues long. The V and J ends lost 6 bases and 0 bases respectively, with 13 bases between them. CDR3 sequence: CASNLATASGANVLTF. DNA of the CDR3: TGCGCCAGCAATCTCGCGACAGCCTCTGGGGCCAACGTCCTGACTTTC.

The CDR3 bases are TGTGCCTCCACCAGCCTACAGGGGGGCGAGTTCTGGAACACCATATATTTT. This translates into CASTSLQGGEFWNTIYF. The chain couples TRBV30 to TRBJ1-3, with 8 bases identical to TRBD1. Germline-derived CDR1 and CDR2 are GTSNPN and SVGIG (reference sequence). The V segment lost 7 bases and the J segment 7 bases; nucleotides outside the gene matches: 21. CDR3 length equals 17 residues.

CDR3 protein: CASSFATGYGYTF. Written as DNA, the CDR3 is TGTGCCAGCAGTTTTGCGACAGGGTATGGCTACACCTTC. The chain couples TRBV28 to TRBJ1-2; TRBD1 matches at 7 bases. This CDR3 contains 13 residues. Trimming took 3 bases from V and 5 from J; bases not matched to a gene: 3. Per germline, CDR1 MDHEN and CDR2 SYDVKM.

V usage is TRBV18 and J usage is TRBJ2-1; 9 positions match TRBD2. The CDR3 has 16 residues. Germline CDR1 reads KGHSH; CDR2 reads LQKENI. V lost 0 bases to trimming and J lost 4 bases; unmatched junction nucleotides: 4. CDR3 in DNA: TGTGCCAGCTCACCACCGGGCCTAGCGGGATACAATGAGCAGTTCTTC. Its translation is CASSPPGLAGYNEQFF.

The V call is TRBV7-3, the J call TRBJ2-2; 8 bases fit TRBD2. Germline V gene sequence: CDR1 SGHTA, CDR2 FQGTGA. The CDR3 extends over 13 amino acids. V shed 5 bases and J 6 bases; nucleotides not matched to a gene: 2. The CDR3 loop is CASSTGGPGELFF. The CDR3, as DNA: TGTGCCAGCAGCACGGGGGGGCCCGGGGAGCTGTTTTTT.

This clone was counted only a few times. The V gene is TRBV30, the J gene TRBJ1-5; D may be TRBD1 (5 bases). The V end lost 0 bases, the J end lost 1 base, and 7 bases lay between the germline ends. Germline V CDR1 and CDR2: GTSNPN, SVGIG (reference sequence). This CDR3 spans 14 amino acids. This chain's CDR3 is CAWSVGGSNQPQHF. The CDR3 region has the DNA TGTGCCTGGAGTGTGGGGGGGAGCAATCAGCCCCAGCATTTT.

This chain links TRBV7-2 with TRBJ2-7; D is possibly TRBD2 (7 bases). V shed 5 bases and J shed 1 base, with 12 bases lying between them. CDR3 size: 14 residues. Germline assignment: CDR1 SGHTA and CDR2 FQGNSA. The DNA of the CDR3 is TGTGCCAGCAGCCAAAGGGGGGGTTCCTACGAGCAGTACTTC. Residues: CASSQRGGSYEQYF.

A few counts support this clone. The chain uses TRBV10-3 and TRBJ1-1; TRBD1 matches 8 bases. Per germline, CDR1 ENHRY and CDR2 SYGVKD. V shed 6 bases, J shed 10 bases, and the junction held 4 bases outside the gene matches. The CDR3 is 11 residues long. CDR3 coding DNA: TGTGCCATCAGGACAGGGGTCGGAGCTTTCTTT. Protein sequence: CAIRTGVGAFF.

V and J are TRBV18 and TRBJ1-6; no definite D call. CDR3 length: 13 amino acids. CDR1 and CDR2 from the germline V gene are KGHSH and LQKENI. Trimming removed 3 bases at V and 7 bases at J, with 7 bases between. The CDR3 loop is CASSPRENSPLHF. The CDR3 nucleotides are TGTGCCAGCTCACCGCGGGAGAATTCACCCCTCCACTTT.

The chain carries TRBV4-3 and TRBJ2-1; D gene uncertain. V was pared by 0 bases and J by 5 bases, with 11 bases between. The CDR3 has 15 amino acids. Germline-derived CDR1 and CDR2 are LGHNA and YSLEER. The CDR3 DNA is TGCGCCAGCAGCCAAGATAGGGCGGCAGACAATGAGCAGTTCTTC. It specifies CASSQDRAADNEQFF.

This sequence joins TRBV6-1 and TRBJ2-1, with 7 bases identical to TRBD2. V gave up 5 bases and J gave up 6 bases; unmatched junction bases: 10. The CDR3 has 15 amino acids. Germline V gives CDR1 MNHNS, CDR2 SASEGT. CDR3 sequence: CASSLTSGRGNEQFF. CDR3 coding DNA: TGTGCCAGCAGTCTCACGAGTGGGAGGGGCAATGAGCAGTTCTTC.

V and J are TRBV19 and TRBJ2-1; D is perhaps TRBD2 (7 bases). The length of the CDR3 is 15 residues. V shed 1 base and J shed 7 bases, with 14 bases lying between them. Germline V gene lookup returns CDR1 LNHDA and CDR2 SQIVND (reference sequence). Here the CDR3 reads CASSIAPGGTNEQFF. In DNA form, the CDR3 reads TGTGCCAGTAGTATAGCTCCCGGGGGGACAAATGAGCAGTTCTTC.